The TCR beta chain described here comes from a study of regulatory T cells in long-lasting Graves disease. Across the whole study: A definition of persistent Graves' disease required over 5 years of antithyroid drugs plus positive TSH receptor antibodies.

General study results and limits: Peripheral blood alone, not thyroid tissue, underwent study. Less diverse TCR repertoires were seen in persistent Graves' patients than in newly diagnosed ones.

This clonotype appeared many times. Its antigen is unidentified. Time point denoted: persistent/refractory GD, antithyroid drugs over 5 years with positive TRAb. Preparation of the TCR library used RNA extracted from PBMCs. The ends were cut back, 4 bases at V and 8 bases at J, with 14 bases in the middle. This CDR3 has 14 amino acids. Researchers made TCR beta libraries by using iRepertoire HTBI primers and running Arm-PCR on CDR3 regions. Authors' processing steps: Spanning all samples, the identified segments comprised around 62 TRBV and approximately 13 TRBJ. TCRdb used MiXCR to reprocess the multiplex PCR reads, holding one entry per CDR3 protein. The authors' filters were not applied to this entry. The data show approximately 400,000 distinct CDR3 sequences, 20% to 25% seen once.

The sample in question was peripheral blood mononuclear cells (PBMCs), obtained when the disease was refractory, from a patient treated with antithyroid drugs. This receptor was taken from a female donor with Graves disease. The V gene is TRBV12-3 or TRBV12-4, the J gene TRBJ1-4, with a tentative D call TRBD1 (6 bases). CDR3 nucleotide sequence: TGTGCCAGCAGTTCTCAACAGGGCTCCGAAAAACTGTTTTTT. It codes for CASSSQQGSEKLFF.